Shown below are 29 T cell receptor beta chains from a single sample sequenced in a study of blood T cell repertoires in COVID-19. Measured with immunoSEQ multiplex PCR; TCRdb has only the in-frame clones, and not every one. This sample has roughly 69,000 clones, with over 65% found just once. Input material: peripheral blood. The receptors were gathered from a man in his 60s with COVID-19, enrolled during active disease.

This clone was picked up a small number of times. The chain links TRBV5-1 to TRBJ1-6; D is unresolved. The germline CDR1 and CDR2 sequences are SGHRS and YFSETQ. The CDR3 is made up of 13 amino acids. Trimming removed 0 bases from V and 8 bases from J, with 6 bases in between. The DNA of the CDR3 is TGCGCCAGCAGCTTGGATCGGGATTCACCCCTCCACTTT. Translating gives CASSLDRDSPLHF.

In its sample, this clone was seen a few times. The chain is built from TRBV11-3 and TRBJ1-1, with D unclear. The CDR3 has 14 amino acids. V was shortened by 1 base and J by 1 base, with 7 bases between the two germline ends. Germline loops: CDR1 SGHNT, CDR2 YENEEA. The CDR3 is CASSLVRGNTEAFF. The CDR3 bases are TGTGCCAGCAGCTTAGTTCGGGGGAACACTGAAGCTTTCTTT.

The genes are TRBV7-9 and TRBJ2-3; D gene ambiguous. The V end was cut by 3 bases, the J end by 5 bases, with 12 bases between. The CDR3 spans 14 residues. Germline values: CDR1 SEHNR, CDR2 FQNEAQ (reference sequence). For the CDR3, the DNA is TGTGCCAGCAGCTTGCCCCTTACCAGAGATACGCAGTATTTT. Its protein is CASSLPLTRDTQYF. The entire variable domain, with the rest obtained from reference TRBV7-9 and TRBJ2-3, is as follows: DTGVSQNPRHKITKRGQNVTFRCDPISEHNRLYWYRQTLGQGPEFLTYFQNEAQLEKSRLLSDRFSAERPKGSFSTLEIQRTEQGDSAMYLCASSLPLTRDTQYFGPGTRLTVL.

The V call is TRBV28, the J call TRBJ2-7, with 7 bases fitting TRBD2. V shed 4 bases, J shed 4 bases, and the junction held 13 bases outside the gene matches. Germline assignment: CDR1 MDHEN and CDR2 SYDVKM. The length of the CDR3 is 16 residues. CDR3 residues: CASSYLGVSGLYEQYF. The CDR3 DNA follows: TGTGCCAGCAGTTATCTCGGGGTTAGCGGGCTATACGAGCAGTACTTC.

This clone has just a few counts. The rearrangement uses TRBV6-5 and TRBJ1-5; perhaps TRBD1 as D (6 bases). V was trimmed by 5 bases and J by 9 bases, leaving 14 bases between them. Germline V gene data show CDR1 as MNHEY and CDR2 as SVGAGI. The CDR3 consists of 13 residues. In nucleotides, the CDR3 is TGTGCCAGCAGTCAGGGGAACCCTGGGCCCCAGCATTTT. Protein: CASSQGNPGPQHF.

J is TRBJ2-2 and V is TRBV5-1; D perhaps matches TRBD1 (6 bases). The germline gives CDR1 SGHRS, CDR2 YFSETQ. The V end lost 4 bases, the J end lost 1 base, and 8 bases lay between the germline ends. The CDR3 has 14 amino acids. The CDR3 reads CASSPGQNTGELFF. As DNA, the CDR3 is TGCGCCAGCAGCCCGGGACAGAACACCGGGGAGCTGTTTTTT.

The chain employs TRBV7-3 and TRBJ1-2, with 9 nucleotides matching TRBD1. This CDR3 is built from 16 residues. Germline V gene data show CDR1 as SGHTA and CDR2 as FQGTGA. Unmatched junction bases numbered 12, after V lost 3 bases and J lost 7 bases. Here the CDR3 reads CASSLGLGQGEAGYTF. The CDR3 DNA is TGTGCCAGCAGCTTGGGGTTGGGACAGGGTGAAGCTGGCTACACCTTC.

The rearrangement uses TRBV6-5 and TRBJ1-1, with D perhaps matching TRBD1 (6 bases). Germline CDR1 MNHEY, CDR2 SVGAGI. With 2 bases removed from V and 1 base from J, the gap between germline ends came to 11 bases. CDR3 length: 15 amino acids. The CDR3 reads CASSYQQGRNTEAFF. CDR3 coding DNA: TGTGCCAGCAGTTACCAACAGGGTAGGAACACTGAAGCTTTCTTT.

The chain uses TRBV27 and TRBJ1-5; TRBD1 aligns across 9 bases. J lost 5 bases, V lost 7 bases, and 6 bases had no gene match. The length of the CDR3 is 14 residues. Germline CDR1 reads MNHEY; CDR2 reads SMNVEV (reference sequence). The CDR3 is CASTRDRADQPQHF. The CDR3 bases are TGTGCCAGCACCCGGGACAGGGCCGATCAGCCCCAGCATTTT.

Note on this clone: The sample contains more than one DNA sequence encoding this CDR3. The rearrangement uses TRBV6-5 and TRBJ2-7, with TRBD1 matching 8 bases. This CDR3 has 15 residues. The V segment lost 0 bases and the J segment 2 bases; nucleotides outside the gene matches: 3. Looked up from germline, CDR1 is MNHEY and CDR2 is SVGAGI. The CDR3 nucleotides are TGTGCCAGCAGTTACTCGACAGGGGCTCCCTACGAGCAGTACTTC. Translated, it gives CASSYSTGAPYEQYF.

The V gene is TRBV2, the J gene TRBJ2-2, with 7 bases aligning to TRBD1. CDR3 length equals 13 residues. The germline V gene has CDR1 SNHLY and CDR2 FYNNEI. V was clipped by 6 bases and J by 6 bases; unmatched bases: 4. In DNA, the CDR3 is TGTGCCAGCAGGGCTAGGGGGCCCGGGGAGCTGTTTTTT. This codes for CASRARGPGELFF.

J is TRBJ1-3 and V is TRBV6-5; D is unclear. CDR3 length: 15 residues. Germline CDR1 reads MNHEY; CDR2 reads SVGAGI. Trimming removed 2 bases from V and 0 bases from J, with 8 bases in between. CDR3 amino acids: CASSYRTTSGNTIYF. The CDR3 DNA sequence: TGTGCCAGCAGTTACCGCACAACCTCTGGAAACACCATATATTTT.

The rearrangement uses TRBV6-5 and TRBJ2-5, with D perhaps matching TRBD2 (5 bases). Per the germline V gene, CDR1 is MNHEY and CDR2 is SVGAGI. The V end lost 6 bases, the J end lost 1 base, and 12 bases lay between the germline ends. The CDR3 contains 14 residues. CDR3 residues: CASSPGGIQETQYF. The CDR3 nucleotides read TGTGCCAGCAGCCCAGGAGGTATCCAAGAGACCCAGTACTTC.

The J gene is TRBJ2-6, the V gene TRBV28, with 12 bases fitting TRBD1. The CDR3 is 16 residues long. The V segment lost 8 bases and the J segment 0 bases; nucleotides outside the gene matches: 2. Germline-derived CDR1 and CDR2 are MDHEN and SYDVKM. The CDR3 nucleotides read TGTGCCAGCGGGACAGGGGGCTCCTCTGGGGCCAACGTCCTGACTTTC. Its protein is CASGTGGSSGANVLTF.

The CDR3 loop reads CASSLGTGRGRQETQYF. The CDR3 bases are TGTGCCAGCAGCTTGGGGACAGGGCGAGGAAGGCAAGAGACCCAGTACTTC. The rearrangement links TRBV5-5 to TRBJ2-5; TRBD1 aligns across 8 bases. J was trimmed by 2 bases and V by 0 bases; bases with no gene match: 9. Germline V CDR1 and CDR2: SGHKS, YYEKEE (reference sequence). The CDR3 has 17 amino acids.

The chain uses TRBV5-6 and TRBJ1-3; unclear D gene. In germline, CDR1 is SGHDT, CDR2 YYEEEE. V lost 4 bases, J lost 0 bases, and 5 bases lay in between. The CDR3 extends over 13 amino acids. CDR3 DNA: TGTGCCAGCAGCCTACCCTCTGGAAACACCATATATTTT. This encodes CASSLPSGNTIYF. Drawing the rest from reference TRBV5-6 and TRBJ1-3, the complete variable domain is DAGVTQSPTHLIKTRGQQVTLRCSPKSGHDTVSWYQQALGQGPQFIFQYYEEEERQRGNFPDRFSGHQFPNYSSELNVNALLLGDSALYLCASSLPSGNTIYFGEGSWLTVV.

This chain joins TRBV5-4 and TRBJ2-2, with TRBD1 matching over 7 bases. With 0 bases clipped from V and 5 bases from J, the junction kept 10 bases outside the gene matches. The CDR3 runs to 17 residues. Germline V gene data show CDR1 as SGHNT and CDR2 as YYREEE (reference sequence). The CDR3 protein is CASSLALGRGNTGELFF. As DNA, the CDR3 is TGTGCCAGCAGCTTGGCCCTGGGCAGGGGGAATACCGGGGAGCTGTTTTTT.

This chain links TRBV13 with TRBJ2-6; TRBD2 aligns across 14 bases. Trimming removed 4 bases from V and 2 bases from J; junction bases left unmatched: 4. This CDR3 is built from 18 residues. Per the germline V gene, CDR1 is PRHDT and CDR2 is FYEKMQ (reference sequence). The CDR3 protein is CASSWGLAGEPGANVLTF. The CDR3 DNA follows: TGTGCCAGCAGCTGGGGACTAGCGGGAGAGCCTGGGGCCAACGTCCTGACTTTC.

Within the sample, this clone is medium-sized. The rearrangement links TRBV6-1 to TRBJ2-7; the match to TRBD2 covers 11 bases. V shed 4 bases and J 2 bases; nucleotides not matched to a gene: 7. CDR1 is MNHNS and CDR2 is SASEGT in the germline V gene. This CDR3 spans 16 amino acids. Here the CDR3 DNA reads TGTGCCAGCAGTGCCCAGGGACTAGCGGTTCCCTACGAGCAGTACTTC. Translation gives CASSAQGLAVPYEQYF.

The chain carries TRBV2 and TRBJ1-4; the D is unclear. The CDR3 runs 15 residues. V lost 6 bases, J lost 5 bases, and 16 bases lay in between. Germline V gives CDR1 SNHLY, CDR2 FYNNEI. In DNA, the CDR3 is TGTGCCAGCAGCTTCTTGGGCCTCCAAAATGAAAAACTGTTTTTT. Encoded protein: CASSFLGLQNEKLFF. Variable domain in full (rest from reference TRBV2 and TRBJ1-4): EPEVTQTPSHQVTQMGQEVILRCVPISNHLYFYWYRQILGQKVEFLVSFYNNEISEKSEIFDDQFSVERPDGSNFTLKIRSTKLEDSAMYFCASSFLGLQNEKLFFGSGTQLSVL.

The rearrangement links TRBV14 to TRBJ1-4; TRBD1 agrees at 7 bases. Germline-derived CDR1 and CDR2 are SGHDN and FVKESK. The CDR3 is 15 residues long. V gave up 1 base and J gave up 5 bases; unmatched junction bases: 4. The CDR3 loop is CASSQGLGQNEKLFF. The CDR3 region has the DNA TGTGCCAGCAGCCAAGGGCTGGGACAGAATGAAAAACTGTTTTTT.

This rearrangement joins TRBV5-1 to TRBJ2-7; TRBD1 agrees at 7 bases. The CDR3 length is 16 residues. Germline values: CDR1 SGHRS, CDR2 YFSETQ. Trimming removed 4 bases from V and 3 bases from J; junction bases left unmatched: 13. The CDR3 coding sequence is TGCGCCAGCAGCGCAGGGGGATCGGGGAACTTCTACGAGCAGTACTTC. Translating gives CASSAGGSGNFYEQYF.

J is TRBJ2-7 and V is TRBV19; possibly TRBD2 for D (5 bases). CDR1 and CDR2 from the germline V gene are LNHDA and SQIVND (reference sequence). The germline V and J ends were trimmed by 5 bases and 2 bases, with 10 bases remaining between them. This CDR3 contains 13 residues. CDR3 bases: TGTGCCAGTAGTTTGGACTCTACCTACGAGCAGTACTTC. Translation: CASSLDSTYEQYF.

This clone was detected only once. V gene TRBV5-1 combines with J gene TRBJ1-5; 7 positions match TRBD1. The CDR3 covers 15 residues. The ends lost 3 bases at V and 1 base at J; junction bases unmatched: 4. The germline V gene encodes CDR1 SGHRS and CDR2 YFSETQ. This chain's CDR3 is CASSYEGGSNQPQHF. In nucleotides, the CDR3 is TGCGCCAGCAGCTATGAAGGGGGCAGCAATCAGCCCCAGCATTTT.

The chain couples TRBV5-6 to TRBJ2-5, with 7 nucleotides matching TRBD2. Germline V lookup: CDR1 SGHDT, CDR2 YYEEEE. V shed 2 bases, J shed 4 bases, and the junction held 8 bases outside the gene matches. The CDR3 is 15 residues long. The CDR3 DNA reads as TGTGCCAGCAGCTTTACGGGAGGTGCACCAGAGACCCAGTACTTC. This codes for CASSFTGGAPETQYF.

This chain links TRBV2 with TRBJ2-7, with 7 bases fitting TRBD1. CDR1 and CDR2 from the germline V gene are SNHLY and FYNNEI. The CDR3 totals 14 residues. V shed 8 bases, J shed 0 bases, and the junction held 7 bases outside the gene matches. The CDR3 DNA reads TGTGCCAGCCAGAGACAGGGTTCCTCCTACGAGCAGTACTTC. Translated: CASQRQGSSYEQYF.

CDR3 loop: CASSLRGTGLNEQFF. CDR3 bases: TGTGCCAGCAGTCTACGGGGGACAGGGTTGAATGAGCAGTTCTTC. The chain uses TRBV6-5 and TRBJ2-1, with 9 positions matching TRBD1. The germline V gene has CDR1 MNHEY and CDR2 SVGAGI. The CDR3 spans 15 residues. V was clipped by 5 bases and J by 7 bases; unmatched bases: 9.

This clone was found once. The gene calls are TRBV2 and TRBJ1-1; maybe TRBD1 (5 bases). V gave up 7 bases and J gave up 8 bases, with 14 bases separating them. Germline loops: CDR1 SNHLY, CDR2 FYNNEI. There are 12 residues in the CDR3. This CDR3 is CASTGSGGEAFF. CDR3 coding DNA: TGTGCCAGCACGGGGTCCGGGGGAGAAGCTTTCTTT.

This clone was picked up a small number of times. The chain couples TRBV3-1 (or the pseudogene TRBV3-2) to TRBJ1-6; no clear D. V shed 5 bases and J shed 0 bases, with 5 bases lying between them. CDR3 size: 14 residues. Germline CDR1 LGHDT, CDR2 YNNKEL (reference sequence). DNA for the CDR3: TGTGCCAGCAGCGATAGCTCCTATAATTCACCCCTCCACTTT. Encoded protein: CASSDSSYNSPLHF.